The 16 T cell receptor beta chains in this list originate from one sample, sequenced in a study of blood T cell repertoires in COVID-19. Repertoires were generated with immunoSEQ multiplex PCR, while TCRdb's copy carries only in-frame clones and drops some. The sample carries more than 150,000 clones, about 90% recorded once. Sequencing was performed on peripheral blood. Receptor source: a woman aged 70-85 years with acute or convalescent COVID-19.

The gene calls are TRBV30 and TRBJ1-1, with TRBD1 matching 9 bases. Germline trimming cut 2 bases from V and 5 bases from J; bases unmatched to any gene: 6. There are 14 residues in the CDR3. Germline V CDR1 and CDR2: GTSNPN, SVGIG (reference sequence). The CDR3 sequence: CAWSTGQGRTEAFF. CDR3 nucleotides: TGTGCCTGGAGTACGGGACAGGGAAGGACTGAAGCTTTCTTT.

V is TRBV5-6 and J is TRBJ2-7; D may be TRBD1 (5 bases). Between the trimmed V and J ends, which lost 1 base and 2 bases, there was a span of 10 bases. The CDR3 loop spans 14 amino acids. Germline V gives CDR1 SGHDT, CDR2 YYEEEE. The CDR3, as DNA: TGTGCCAGCAGCTTGCCCGACAGAGCCTACGAGCAGTACTTC. It codes for CASSLPDRAYEQYF.

This chain connects TRBV10-3 to TRBJ1-4; 8 bases align to TRBD1. This CDR3 spans 17 amino acids. CDR1 ENHRY and CDR2 SYGVKD come from the germline V gene. The J segment lost 0 bases and the V segment lost 6 bases, leaving 9 bases of the junction unmatched. The CDR3 protein is CAIRKGQGRSTNEKLFF. The CDR3 nucleotides are TGTGCCATCAGGAAAGGACAGGGCCGCTCAACTAATGAAAAACTGTTTTTT.

A few counts support this clone. The rearrangement joins TRBV2 to TRBJ2-5, with 8 positions matching TRBD2. J was trimmed by 2 bases and V by 11 bases; bases with no gene match: 10. The germline gives CDR1 SNHLY, CDR2 FYNNEI. This CDR3 spans 14 amino acids. The chain's CDR3 is CAGGRGGLQETQYF. As DNA, the CDR3 is TGTGCCGGAGGCCGGGGGGGGCTGCAAGAGACCCAGTACTTC.

CDR3 coding DNA: TGTGCCAGCAGCCAAGACACCGGGACAGGGTTTATCCCCCTCCACTTT. It yields the protein CASSQDTGTGFIPLHF. The gene calls are TRBV4-2 and TRBJ1-6; 9 bases align to TRBD1. Germline V gene lookup returns CDR1 LGHNA and CDR2 YNFKEQ. CDR3 length equals 16 residues. V trimming: 0 bases; J trimming: 13 bases; junction bases outside the gene matches: 10.

CDR3 region: CASSSTGGPFF. CDR3 coding DNA: TGTGCCAGCAGCTCGACGGGGGGACCTTTCTTT. The rearrangement joins TRBV7-6 to TRBJ1-1; D might be TRBD1 (5 bases). Germline V gives CDR1 SGHVS, CDR2 FNYEAQ. The CDR3 covers 11 residues. V was shortened by 4 bases and J by 12 bases, with 12 bases between the two germline ends.

This chain uses TRBV20-1 with TRBJ1-2, with 7 bases that match TRBD1. The V segment lost 3 bases and the J segment 5 bases; nucleotides outside the gene matches: 6. This CDR3 has 13 amino acids. Germline V gene sequence: CDR1 DFQATT, CDR2 SNEGSKA (reference sequence). The CDR3 DNA is TGCAGTGCTAGTCGGGACAGCGGATATGGCTACACCTTC. Its protein product is CSASRDSGYGYTF.

The chain recombines TRBV19 with TRBJ2-3; 12 bases are a match to TRBD2. V gave up 6 bases and J gave up 3 bases; unmatched junction bases: 4. Per the germline V gene, CDR1 is LNHDA and CDR2 is SQIVND (reference sequence). The CDR3 is 15 residues long. For the CDR3, the DNA is TGTGCCAGTAGGCGACTAGCGGGAGTTACAGATACGCAGTATTTT. This translates into CASRRLAGVTDTQYF.

In nucleotides, the CDR3 is TGTGCCAGCAGCTTATGGGGGGGCGCTACCTATGGCTACACCTTC. This encodes CASSLWGGATYGYTF. The rearrangement uses TRBV7-8 and TRBJ1-2, with D possibly matching TRBD1 (6 bases). V lost 2 bases, J lost 4 bases, and 14 bases lay in between. Germline CDR1 reads SGHVS; CDR2 reads FQNEAQ. The CDR3 extends over 15 amino acids.

The V call is TRBV20-1, the J call TRBJ1-1, with 7 bases identical to TRBD1. The CDR3 consists of 14 residues. Trimming at V came to 6 bases and at J to 1 base, leaving 8 bases not matched to a gene. CDR1 and CDR2 from the germline V gene are DFQATT and SNEGSKA (reference sequence). DNA for the CDR3: TGCAGTGCGAGTCAGACAGGGAGGAACACTGAAGCTTTCTTT. Its translation is CSASQTGRNTEAFF.

This clone was seen just once. CDR3 sequence (DNA): TGTGCCAGTAGTGCGGGGCACACTGAAGCTTTCTTT. Translating it yields CASSAGHTEAFF. This chain links TRBV19 with TRBJ1-1; maybe TRBD1 (5 bases). This CDR3 has 12 amino acids. V lost 5 bases to trimming and J lost 3 bases, with 7 bases between them. Per germline, CDR1 LNHDA and CDR2 SQIVND (reference sequence). The full variable domain, in which reference TRBV19 and TRBJ1-1 provide the parts outside the CDR3, is DGGITQSPKYLFRKEGQNVTLSCEQNLNHDAMYWYRQDPGQGLRLIYYSQIVNDFQKGDIAEGYSVSREKKESFPLTVTSAQKNPTAFYLCASSAGHTEAFFGQGTRLTVV.

This chain connects TRBV7-9 to TRBJ1-2; D is unresolved. Trimming pared 1 base from V and 4 bases from J, leaving 7 bases between. CDR1 and CDR2 from the germline V gene are SEHNR and FQNEAQ (reference sequence). The CDR3 contains 13 residues. The CDR3 DNA follows: TGTGCCAGCAGCTTAGAACATATCTATGGCTACACCTTC. Its protein is CASSLEHIYGYTF.

The chain couples TRBV21-1 to TRBJ1-1; the D call of TRBD1 is as the table states it, not checked on the DNA. TRBV21-1 constitutes a pseudogene. The CDR3 runs to 17 residues. DNA of the CDR3: TGTGCCAGCAGCAAAGCGCTAGGGACAGGGAACGGCATTGAAGCTTTCTTT. This sequence encodes CASSKALGTGNGIEAFF.

The chain couples TRBV6-5 to TRBJ2-1; 8 bases match TRBD2. V was clipped by 0 bases and J by 7 bases; unmatched bases: 8. The CDR3 runs to 16 residues. The germline V gene encodes CDR1 MNHEY and CDR2 SVGAGI. The CDR3 DNA follows: TGTGCCAGCAGTTACTCGTTAGTGCGGGGGGTAAATGAGCAGTTCTTC. Protein: CASSYSLVRGVNEQFF.

V is TRBV2 and J is TRBJ2-5; TRBD2 matches 7 bases. Germline CDR1 reads SNHLY; CDR2 reads FYNNEI. CDR3 length: 14 residues. Trimming removed 2 bases from V and 5 bases from J; junction bases left unmatched: 5. CDR3 nucleotides: TGTGCCAGCAGTGAAAACTGGGGGGGTGAGACCCAGTACTTC. It specifies CASSENWGGETQYF.

As for this clone: Other nucleotide sequences from this sample produce the same CDR3. The rearrangement uses TRBV4-2 and TRBJ1-2, with 7 bases lining up with TRBD1. J was trimmed by 4 bases and V by 1 base; bases with no gene match: 3. There are 14 residues in the CDR3. CDR1 and CDR2 (germline): LGHNA, YNFKEQ. The CDR3 reads CASSQGQGSYGYTF. The DNA of the CDR3 is TGTGCCAGCAGCCAAGGACAGGGAAGCTATGGCTACACCTTC.